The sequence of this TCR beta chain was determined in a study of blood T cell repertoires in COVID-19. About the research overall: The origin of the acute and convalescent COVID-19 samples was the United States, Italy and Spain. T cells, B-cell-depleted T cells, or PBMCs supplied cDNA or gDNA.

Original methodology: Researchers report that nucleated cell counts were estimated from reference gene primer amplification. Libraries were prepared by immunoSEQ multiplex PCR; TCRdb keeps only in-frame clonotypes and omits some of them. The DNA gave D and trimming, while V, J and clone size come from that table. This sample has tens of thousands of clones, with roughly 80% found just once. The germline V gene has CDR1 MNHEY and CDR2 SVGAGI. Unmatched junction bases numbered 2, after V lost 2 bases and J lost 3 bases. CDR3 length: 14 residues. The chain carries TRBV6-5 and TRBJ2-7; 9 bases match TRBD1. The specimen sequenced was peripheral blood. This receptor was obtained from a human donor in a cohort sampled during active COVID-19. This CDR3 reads CASSYGQGNYEQYF. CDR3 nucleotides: TGTGCCAGCAGTTACGGACAGGGGAACTACGAGCAGTACTTC.